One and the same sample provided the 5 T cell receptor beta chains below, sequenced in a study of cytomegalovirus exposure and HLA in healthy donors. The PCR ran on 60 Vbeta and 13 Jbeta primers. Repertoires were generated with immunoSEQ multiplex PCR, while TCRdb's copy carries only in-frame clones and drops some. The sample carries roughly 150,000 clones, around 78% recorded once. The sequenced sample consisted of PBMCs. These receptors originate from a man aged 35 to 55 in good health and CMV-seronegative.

The CDR3 nucleotides are TGCGCCAGCAGCTTGGCAAGCTCAACTAATGAAAAACTGTTTTTT. It translates to CASSLASSTNEKLFF. The chain combines TRBV5-1 with TRBJ1-4; D not resolved. Germline loops: CDR1 SGHRS, CDR2 YFSETQ. This CDR3 comprises 15 residues. The V end lost 0 bases, the J end lost 0 bases, and 6 bases lay between the germline ends.

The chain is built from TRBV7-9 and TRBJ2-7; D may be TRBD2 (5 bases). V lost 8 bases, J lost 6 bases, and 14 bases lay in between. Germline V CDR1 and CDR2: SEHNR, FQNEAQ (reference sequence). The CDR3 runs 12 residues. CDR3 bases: TGTGCCAGCGGCCGAGTGGAGGCCGAGCAGTACTTC. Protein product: CASGRVEAEQYF.

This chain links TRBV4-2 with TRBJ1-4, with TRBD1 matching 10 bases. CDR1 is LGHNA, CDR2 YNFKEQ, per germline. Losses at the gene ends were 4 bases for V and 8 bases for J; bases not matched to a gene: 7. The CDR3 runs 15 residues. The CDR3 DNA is TGTGCCAGCAGCCCCGGGACAGGGGAAGGGGAAAAACTGTTTTTT. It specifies CASSPGTGEGEKLFF.

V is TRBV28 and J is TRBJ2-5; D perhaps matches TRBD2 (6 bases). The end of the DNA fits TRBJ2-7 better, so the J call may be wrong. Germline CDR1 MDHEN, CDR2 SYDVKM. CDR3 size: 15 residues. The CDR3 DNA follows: TGTGCCAGCAGTTTCTTCTCAGGGCGGGACTACGAGCAGTACTTC. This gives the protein CASSFFSGRDYEQYF.

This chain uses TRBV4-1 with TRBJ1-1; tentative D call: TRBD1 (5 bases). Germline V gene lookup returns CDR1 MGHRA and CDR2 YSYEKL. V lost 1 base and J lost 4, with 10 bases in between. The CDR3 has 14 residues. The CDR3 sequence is CASSQVAQGTEAFF. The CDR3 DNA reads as TGCGCCAGCAGCCAAGTCGCCCAGGGCACTGAAGCTTTCTTT.